This record concerns one T cell receptor (beta chain) sequence. This specimen belongs to a study of blood T cell repertoires in COVID-19. Study-level information: Samples representing acute and convalescent COVID-19 were sourced from the United States, Italy and Spain. Sources were T cells, B-cell-depleted T cells, or PBMCs; the material itself was cDNA or gDNA.

Germline V gives CDR1 SGHTA, CDR2 FQGNSA. This CDR3 spans 12 amino acids. Trimming removed 6 bases from V and 10 bases from J; junction bases left unmatched: 7. Per the original methods: Amplified reference gene primers provided the basis for estimating nucleated cell counts. Generated by immunoSEQ multiplex PCR, the TCRdb table keeps only in-frame clones and is missing some. That table supplies the V and J calls and clone size; D and trimming were determined from the DNA. The sample lists 310,000 or so clones; about 84% were seen once. The sequence derives from a woman aged 50 to 60 with acute or convalescent COVID-19. The rearrangement links TRBV7-2 to TRBJ2-3, with TRBD2 matching over 7 bases. Sequencing was performed on peripheral blood. The CDR3 is CASSRPREAQYF. Here the CDR3 DNA reads TGTGCCAGCAGTAGACCTCGGGAGGCGCAGTATTTT.